These 18 T cell receptor beta chains were sequenced from one sample in a study of T cell responses to AZD1222 COVID-19 vaccine. TCRdb's copy holds only in-frame clones and misses some; the assay was immunoSEQ multiplex PCR. The sample carries some 150,000 clones, about 92% recorded once. Sequencing was performed on peripheral blood, taken on day 0 of MenACWY control vaccination. These TCRs come from an adult in good health.

The chain joins TRBV3-1 (or the pseudogene TRBV3-2) to TRBJ2-1; maybe TRBD2 (5 bases). Trimming removed 4 bases from V and 4 bases from J, with 14 bases in between. Germline V CDR1 and CDR2: LGHDT, YNNKEL (reference sequence). This CDR3 has 15 amino acids. CDR3 nucleotide sequence: TGTGCCAGCAGCCCGGACTCCTTATCGTACAATGAGCAGTTCTTC. Amino acids: CASSPDSLSYNEQFF.

This clone was observed once. The J gene is TRBJ1-2, the V gene TRBV7-2; 11 bases are shared with TRBD1. The CDR3 runs to 14 residues. The V segment lost 5 bases and the J segment 8 bases; nucleotides outside the gene matches: 7. Germline V gene sequence: CDR1 SGHTA, CDR2 FQGNSA. CDR3 coding DNA: TGTGCCAGCAGCCCCCGGACAGGGGGCAAAGGCTACACCTTC. This encodes CASSPRTGGKGYTF.

The V and J genes are TRBV6-1 and TRBJ2-7, with TRBD1 as a possible D gene (6 bases). The CDR3 consists of 14 residues. Trimming cost V 3 bases and J 4 bases, with 13 bases left between them. The germline V gene has CDR1 MNHNS and CDR2 SASEGT. This CDR3 is CASSEGANGYEQYF. CDR3 nucleotide sequence: TGTGCCAGCAGTGAGGGGGCCAATGGGTACGAGCAGTACTTC.

The rearrangement uses TRBV4-1 and TRBJ1-2; TRBD1 matches 9 bases. Germline V CDR1 and CDR2: MGHRA, YSYEKL. The CDR3 has 15 residues. J was trimmed by 5 bases and V by 3 bases; bases with no gene match: 7. CDR3 amino acids: CASSQRDRERYGYTF. The CDR3 DNA sequence: TGCGCCAGCAGCCAGCGGGACAGGGAACGATATGGCTACACCTTC.

The J gene is TRBJ2-1, the V gene TRBV18; D possibly corresponds to TRBD2 (5 bases). The germline V and J ends were trimmed by 5 bases and 4 bases, with 15 bases remaining between them. The germline gives CDR1 KGHSH, CDR2 LQKENI. CDR3 length: 15 residues. The CDR3 loop is CASSEGQAGYNEQFF. The CDR3 DNA reads TGTGCCAGCTCAGAGGGTCAGGCGGGTTACAATGAGCAGTTCTTC.

The sample holds a few counts of this clone. V is TRBV29-1 and J is TRBJ2-7; D may correspond to TRBD1 or TRBD2 (5 bases each). Trimming removed 5 bases from V and 4 bases from J, with 15 bases in between. Germline V gene data show CDR1 as SQVTM and CDR2 as ANQGSEA. This CDR3 comprises 13 residues. In DNA, the CDR3 is TGCAGCGTTTCCGGGACCCTGTTGTACGAGCAGTACTTC. As protein: CSVSGTLLYEQYF.

The genes are TRBV27 and TRBJ2-3; 9 bases match TRBD2. CDR3 length: 15 amino acids. CDR1 is MNHEY and CDR2 is SMNVEV in the germline V gene (reference sequence). J was trimmed by 2 bases and V by 4 bases; bases with no gene match: 4. The CDR3 spells CASSYRLAVTDTQYF. In nucleotides, the CDR3 is TGTGCCAGCAGTTACAGACTAGCGGTCACAGATACGCAGTATTTT.

This sequence joins TRBV12-3 or TRBV12-4 and TRBJ1-6; weak D call: TRBD1 (5 bases). V gave up 5 bases and J gave up 13 bases, with 15 bases separating them. The CDR3 is 13 residues long. The CDR3: CASSGTAWGPLHF. In DNA, the CDR3 is TGTGCCAGCAGTGGGACGGCCTGGGGGCCCCTCCACTTT.

This clone was detected once. V usage is TRBV7-9 and J usage is TRBJ1-1; no clear D. V lost 7 bases, J lost 5 bases, and 11 bases lay in between. Germline CDR1 SEHNR, CDR2 FQNEAQ (reference sequence). This CDR3 has 12 amino acids. CDR3 coding DNA: TGTGCCAGCACCCTTGGCGGGACTGAAGCTTTCTTT. The encoded protein is CASTLGGTEAFF.

The sample holds one count of this clone. CDR3 DNA sequence: TGTGCCAGCAGTGTAGGATCGCCAGGGACCGAGAAACTGTTTTTT. Protein sequence: CASSVGSPGTEKLFF. J is TRBJ1-4 and V is TRBV2, with TRBD1 as a possible D gene (5 bases). Trimming stripped 4 bases from V and 11 bases from J, with 20 bases between. CDR3 length: 15 residues. Germline V lookup: CDR1 SNHLY, CDR2 FYNNEI.

The chain combines TRBV18 with TRBJ1-1; the match to TRBD1 covers 8 bases. Germline lookup yields CDR1 KGHSH and CDR2 LQKENI. The CDR3 is made up of 13 amino acids. With V trimmed by 4 bases and J by 11 bases, 9 bases remained unmatched. DNA for the CDR3: TGTGCCAGCTCACTTGGGGTCAGGGGGCCTGCTTTCTTT. It is translated as CASSLGVRGPAFF.

V gene TRBV18 combines with J gene TRBJ1-1; 7 bases line up with TRBD1. The germline CDR1 and CDR2 sequences are KGHSH and LQKENI. The CDR3 has 16 residues. The ends lost 3 bases at V and 5 bases at J; junction bases unmatched: 12. The CDR3 loop is CASSPSGGYPGTEAFF. CDR3 in DNA: TGTGCCAGCTCACCCTCAGGGGGATATCCTGGAACTGAAGCTTTCTTT.

The CDR3 loop reads CASRRFQGANTEAFF. Written as DNA, the CDR3 is TGCGCCAGCAGACGTTTCCAGGGGGCGAACACTGAAGCTTTCTTT. The chain combines TRBV5-1 with TRBJ1-1, with 8 positions matching TRBD1. The CDR3 has 15 residues. CDR1 is SGHRS and CDR2 is YFSETQ in the germline V gene. Losses at the gene ends were 5 bases for V and 1 base for J; bases not matched to a gene: 7.

This clone was seen just once. V gene TRBV6-1 combines with J gene TRBJ2-7; 10 bases map to TRBD2. The CDR3 consists of 14 residues. Germline CDR1 is MNHNS and CDR2 is SASEGT. After removal of 0 bases from V and 5 bases from J, the junction contained 1 base not matched to a gene. Here the CDR3 reads CASSEAAGGHEQYF. The CDR3 DNA follows: TGTGCCAGCAGTGAAGCAGCGGGGGGGCACGAGCAGTACTTC.

This rearrangement joins TRBV6-6 to TRBJ2-5; 7 nucleotides agree with TRBD1. J gave up 5 bases and V 2 bases, and 11 bases lay outside the gene matches. The CDR3 has 16 residues. Germline-derived CDR1 and CDR2 are MNHNY and SVGAGI (reference sequence). Written as DNA, the CDR3 is TGTGCCAGCAGTTACCTTATGACAGGGTCGGGGGAGACCCAGTACTTC. It encodes CASSYLMTGSGETQYF.

Concerning this clone: This CDR3 is also generated by other DNA sequences in the sample. V usage is TRBV19 and J usage is TRBJ1-5; the match to TRBD1 covers 9 bases. Trimming took 7 bases from V and 6 from J; bases not matched to a gene: 4. This CDR3 comprises 13 residues. The germline V gene has CDR1 LNHDA and CDR2 SQIVND (reference sequence). As DNA, the CDR3 is TGTGCCAGTACGGACAGGGGTGGTCAGCCCCAGCATTTT. Translation: CASTDRGGQPQHF.

J is TRBJ2-5 and V is TRBV7-9; perhaps D is TRBD1 or TRBD2 (6 bases each). CDR3 length: 14 residues. V was trimmed by 5 bases and J by 6 bases, leaving 16 bases between them. Germline-derived CDR1 and CDR2 are SEHNR and FQNEAQ (reference sequence). In nucleotides, the CDR3 is TGTGCCAGCAGCGGCGGGACAAAAACGAAGACCCAGTACTTC. Encoded protein: CASSGGTKTKTQYF.

The chain employs TRBV7-6 and TRBJ1-2; D not resolved. CDR3 length: 15 amino acids. The V end lost 4 bases, the J end lost 3 bases, and 15 bases lay between the germline ends. Per germline, CDR1 SGHVS and CDR2 FNYEAQ. CDR3 amino acids: CASSSNKHPDYGYTF. CDR3 DNA: TGTGCCAGCAGCTCTAACAAACATCCGGACTATGGCTACACCTTC.